The sequence of this TCR beta chain was determined in a study of shared clonotypes between healthy human individuals. Sequencing used immunoSEQ multiplex PCR; TCRdb keeps in-frame clones, though not all of them. The table includes some 2,500,000 clones, 93% detected once. The germline CDR1 and CDR2 sequences are MNHEY and SVGAGI. There are 15 residues in the CDR3. V lost 2 bases and J lost 4; bases outside the gene matches: 7. This TCR came from a man between 18 and 29 years old in good health. Some clones in this sample may be carry-over from other donors' samples. Material for sequencing was naive CD4+ T cells from PBMCs. Documented subset: CD45RA+ positively selected. The V and J genes are TRBV6-5 and TRBJ2-5, with 7 bases identical to TRBD2. DNA of the CDR3: TGTGCCAGCAGTTACGGAGCGGGATCTGGAGAGACCCAGTACTTC. It encodes CASSYGAGSGETQYF.